This T cell receptor beta chain was observed in a study of cytomegalovirus exposure and HLA in healthy donors. The wider study: A data release that came early held tens of millions of unique TCRs from HLA-typed donors. Overall study results and limits: Both high specificity and high sensitivity reportedly marked the classifier's diagnosis of cytomegalovirus status. Among TCR beta chains, those listed as cytomegalovirus-associated numbered about 160.

At collection, donors were nominally healthy, but unrecorded immune exposures were probable. As concerns this clone: Its specificity is not known.

CDR3 length: 16 amino acids. Per germline, CDR1 SGHTA and CDR2 FQGNSA. Trimming cost V 5 bases and J 7 bases, with 21 bases left between them. The primer mix had 60 Vbeta and 13 Jbeta primers. Here immunoSEQ multiplex PCR was the method, and the copy in TCRdb shows in-frame clones only, minus some. Among about 200,000 clones listed, 75% to 90% were seen once. This TCR was sampled from a middle-aged woman in good health and CMV-seronegative. The chain has TRBV7-2 and TRBJ1-5; no definite D call. Sequenced input: PBMCs. The CDR3: CASSPSPRGGRQPQHF. In DNA form, the CDR3 reads TGTGCCAGCAGCCCCTCTCCGCGGGGAGGACGGCAGCCCCAGCATTTT.